This TCR beta chain was found in a study of early T cells in non-severe SARS-CoV-2 infection. Study-wide background: Bulk RNA taken from unsorted whole blood was sequenced, leaving chains unpaired. Whole-study findings and limits: Lookups in VDJdb leaned toward anti-spike CD8 responses and missed private and CD4 specificities.

The ends were cut back, 4 bases at V and 7 bases at J, with 8 bases in the middle. Germline CDR1 and CDR2: WSHSY and SAAADI. This CDR3 has 12 residues. Ten or more counts support this clonotype. Its antigen remains unidentified. Researchers tagged individual cDNA molecules with unique molecular identifiers. TCRdb re-called the 5' RACE reads through MiXCR, storing one row per CDR3 protein. The table shows more than 25,000 distinct CDR3 sequences, with about 4.9% occurring only once. The V call is TRBV10-2, the J call TRBJ2-1; D is unclear. The sample in question was whole blood, obtained at baseline. The receptor was isolated from an adult who was a healthcare worker with PCR-confirmed SARS-CoV-2 infection or an uninfected control (not recorded which). CDR3 loop: CASSASSNEQFF. In nucleotides, the CDR3 is TGCGCCAGCAGTGCATCTTCAAATGAGCAGTTCTTC.